The 32 T cell receptor beta chains reported below all come from one sample, sequenced in a study of T cells in narcolepsy. Generated by immunoSEQ multiplex PCR, the TCRdb table keeps only in-frame clones and is missing some. Of approximately 22,000 clones in the sample, roughly two thirds were seen once. Source material: memory (CD45RA-) CD4+ T cells from blood. These receptors came from a human donor in good health.

The chain combines TRBV13 with TRBJ1-1; the D is unclear. V gave up 1 base and J gave up 8 bases, with 8 bases separating them. Germline loops: CDR1 PRHDT, CDR2 FYEKMQ (reference sequence). The CDR3 totals 12 residues. This chain's CDR3 is CASSLVLGEAFF. Here the CDR3 DNA reads TGTGCCAGCAGCTTAGTACTAGGAGAAGCTTTCTTT.

This rearrangement joins TRBV20-1 to TRBJ2-3, with D unclear. Trimming cost V 6 bases and J 6 bases, with 10 bases left between them. This CDR3 spans 11 amino acids. The germline V gene has CDR1 DFQATT and CDR2 SNEGSKA (reference sequence). Written as DNA, the CDR3 is TGCAGTGCCCAGAGTCACGATACGCAGTATTTT. Translated, it gives CSAQSHDTQYF.

The chain links TRBV28 to TRBJ2-5; 9 bases align to TRBD1. V shed 3 bases, J shed 5 bases, and the junction held 10 bases outside the gene matches. The germline V gene has CDR1 MDHEN and CDR2 SYDVKM. CDR3 length equals 16 residues. CDR3 in amino acids: CASSLGQGVLEETQYF. Here the CDR3 DNA reads TGTGCCAGCAGTTTGGGACAGGGCGTTCTAGAGGAGACCCAGTACTTC.

The J gene is TRBJ2-1, the V gene TRBV19, with D possibly called TRBD1 or TRBD2 (5 bases each). The CDR3 contains 18 residues. Germline CDR1 reads LNHDA; CDR2 reads SQIVND (reference sequence). Trimming removed 4 bases from V and 0 bases from J, with 19 bases in between. This chain's CDR3 is CASSTDPWDVSSYNEQFF. The CDR3 nucleotides read TGTGCCAGTAGTACTGACCCCTGGGACGTAAGCTCCTACAATGAGCAGTTCTTC.

The chain uses TRBV21-1 and TRBJ2-1; the D call in the table, TRBD1, was not verified against the DNA. TRBV21-1 corresponds to a pseudogene. The CDR3 has 14 amino acids. CDR3 sequence: CASSKPRTGNEQFF. CDR3 sequence (DNA): TGTGCCAGCAGCAAACCTCGCACAGGGAATGAGCAGTTCTTC.

This clone was observed a handful of times. The chain employs TRBV11-2 and TRBJ1-1; tentative D call: TRBD1 (6 bases). The V end was cut by 7 bases, the J end by 1 base, with 16 bases between. The CDR3 has 15 residues. The germline V gene has CDR1 SGHAT and CDR2 FQNNGV. CDR3: CASTLERTANTEAFF. The CDR3 nucleotides read TGTGCCAGCACCTTGGAGAGGACAGCGAACACTGAAGCTTTCTTT. Full variable domain (missing parts from reference TRBV11-2 and TRBJ1-1): EAGVAQSPRYKIIEKRQSVAFWCNPISGHATLYWYQQILGQGPKLLIQFQNNGVVDDSQLPKDRFSAERLKGVDSTLKIQPAKLEDSAVYLCASTLERTANTEAFFGQGTRLTVV.

The chain combines TRBV7-9 with TRBJ2-1, with 7 bases fitting TRBD2. Germline loops: CDR1 SEHNR, CDR2 FQNEAQ (reference sequence). CDR3 length equals 14 residues. V shed 3 bases and J 4 bases; nucleotides not matched to a gene: 3. Here the CDR3 DNA reads TGTGCCAGCAGCTTGACGGGAGGTTACAATGAGCAGTTCTTC. Encoded protein: CASSLTGGYNEQFF.

V and J are TRBV18 and TRBJ2-6; possible D gene TRBD1, 6 bases. CDR3 length equals 15 residues. V lost 1 base and J 2 bases, leaving 6 bases between the germline ends. Germline lookup yields CDR1 KGHSH and CDR2 LQKENI. This CDR3 is CASSPQGAGANVLTF. The CDR3, as DNA: TGTGCCAGCTCACCACAGGGGGCTGGGGCCAACGTCCTGACTTTC.

This clone was observed a few times. This chain uses TRBV29-1 with TRBJ1-1; D gene ambiguous. The V end was cut by 7 bases, the J end by 0 bases, with 3 bases between. This CDR3 region has 10 residues. Germline V lookup: CDR1 SQVTM, CDR2 ANQGSEA. The CDR3 region is CSALNTEAFF. Here the CDR3 DNA reads TGCAGCGCCTTGAACACTGAAGCTTTCTTT.

In its sample, this clone was seen once. The genes are TRBV29-1 and TRBJ2-1; TRBD2 agrees at 11 bases. The germline gives CDR1 SQVTM, CDR2 ANQGSEA. The CDR3 has 17 amino acids. Germline trimming cut 3 bases from V and 4 bases from J; bases unmatched to any gene: 11. This chain's CDR3 is CSVDMGVAGGQYNEQFF. The CDR3 DNA reads TGCAGCGTTGATATGGGGGTAGCGGGAGGGCAATACAATGAGCAGTTCTTC.

The V and J genes are TRBV30 and TRBJ2-3, with 14 bases aligning to TRBD2. Looked up from germline, CDR1 is GTSNPN and CDR2 is SVGIG (reference sequence). With V trimmed by 5 bases and J by 5 bases, 9 bases remained unmatched. CDR3 length equals 16 residues. In nucleotides, the CDR3 is TGTGCCTGGGGCCCCGGGACTAGCGGGAGAGGAGATACGCAGTATTTT. It yields the protein CAWGPGTSGRGDTQYF.

The chain uses TRBV19 and TRBJ1-1; 10 nucleotides align to TRBD1. CDR3 length: 18 amino acids. V gave up 6 bases and J gave up 5 bases; unmatched junction bases: 18. Germline values: CDR1 LNHDA, CDR2 SQIVND (reference sequence). The CDR3 is CASSNRRGTGAGGTEAFF. The CDR3 nucleotides read TGTGCCAGTAGCAATCGGCGTGGGACAGGGGCGGGAGGAACTGAAGCTTTCTTT.

In nucleotides, the CDR3 is TGTGCCTGGTCCGGAGTAGACTTTAAACTGTTTTTT. It is translated as CAWSGVDFKLFF. V and J are TRBV30 and TRBJ1-4; D not resolved. In germline, CDR1 is GTSNPN, CDR2 SVGIG (reference sequence). V was trimmed by 5 bases and J by 11 bases, leaving 15 bases between them. The CDR3 extends over 12 amino acids.

Written as DNA, the CDR3 is TGTGCCAGCACCCGCCAGGGGCTCCTGGCCTACGAGCAGTACTTC. This sequence encodes CASTRQGLLAYEQYF. The chain joins TRBV28 to TRBJ2-7; a possible D gene is TRBD1 (6 bases). Germline-derived CDR1 and CDR2 are MDHEN and SYDVKM. CDR3 length: 15 amino acids. V was pared by 7 bases and J by 2 bases, with 18 bases between.

The J gene is TRBJ1-6, the V gene TRBV7-3; no definite D call. The germline V gene encodes CDR1 SGHTA and CDR2 FQGTGA. The V end lost 1 base, the J end lost 6 bases, and 10 bases lay between the germline ends. There are 15 residues in the CDR3. The CDR3 region has the DNA TGTGCCAGCAGCTTAAGCGGCAGGAGTAATTCACCCCTCCACTTT. It specifies CASSLSGRSNSPLHF.

The sample holds one count of this clone. The chain couples TRBV9 to TRBJ1-1; D is perhaps TRBD1 (5 bases). CDR1 is SGDLS, CDR2 YYNGEE, per germline. The length of the CDR3 is 13 residues. Trimming removed 4 bases from V and 4 bases from J, with 11 bases in between. The DNA of the CDR3 is TGTGCCAGCAGCCCGGGGGGGGGCACTGAAGCTTTCTTT. It translates to CASSPGGGTEAFF.

The chain links TRBV4-2 to TRBJ2-7, with TRBD2 matching over 11 bases. The CDR3 totals 15 residues. Trimming at V came to 3 bases and at J to 6 bases, leaving 7 bases not matched to a gene. Germline CDR1 is LGHNA and CDR2 is YNFKEQ. The CDR3 DNA follows: TGTGCCAGCAGCCAGCCTCTAGCGGGAGGAACCGAGCAGTACTTC. Protein product: CASSQPLAGGTEQYF.

The chain has TRBV6-4 and TRBJ2-3, with 7 nucleotides matching TRBD1. V was clipped by 4 bases and J by 1 base; unmatched bases: 2. The CDR3 covers 14 residues. Germline V gives CDR1 MRHNA, CDR2 SNTAGT. CDR3 sequence (DNA): TGTGCCAGCAGTGGACAGGGTGGCACAGATACGCAGTATTTT. It is translated as CASSGQGGTDTQYF.

This clone was found a few times. Distinct nucleotide sequences in the sample also encode this CDR3. This chain links TRBV7-2 with TRBJ1-5, with 12 bases identical to TRBD1. The ends lost 0 bases at V and 7 bases at J; junction bases unmatched: 4. The germline V gene has CDR1 SGHTA and CDR2 FQGNSA. This CDR3 is built from 16 residues. In DNA, the CDR3 is TGTGCCAGCAGCTTAGCGGGACAGGGGGCGGAACAGCCCCAGCATTTT. Residues: CASSLAGQGAEQPQHF.

The V and J genes are TRBV11-3 and TRBJ2-7; 7 bases fit TRBD2. Germline loops: CDR1 SGHNT, CDR2 YENEEA. The CDR3 sequence is 13 residues long. V dropped 3 bases and J dropped 4; count of bases not matched to a gene: 3. The CDR3 bases are TGTGCCAGCAGCTTGAGGGAGGGTTACGAGCAGTACTTC. Translated: CASSLREGYEQYF.

The CDR3 nucleotides read TGTGCCAGCAGCCAGGGACCCGGCACCGGGGAGCTGTTTTTT. This gives the protein CASSQGPGTGELFF. The V gene is TRBV2, the J gene TRBJ2-2, with D possibly called TRBD1 or TRBD2 (5 bases each). V was clipped by 6 bases and J by 4 bases, with 12 bases between them. The germline V gene encodes CDR1 SNHLY and CDR2 FYNNEI. This CDR3 is 14 amino acids long.

The chain couples TRBV4-1 to TRBJ1-5; 7 bases are shared with TRBD1. CDR1 is MGHRA and CDR2 is YSYEKL in the germline V gene. This CDR3 has 17 residues. Losses at the gene ends were 2 bases for V and 5 bases for J; bases not matched to a gene: 12. The CDR3 is CASSQFFVQGPHQPQHF. The CDR3 region has the DNA TGCGCCAGCAGCCAATTTTTTGTACAGGGGCCACATCAGCCCCAGCATTTT.

The genes are TRBV28 and TRBJ2-7, with D perhaps TRBD2 (7 bases). This CDR3 is built from 15 residues. V lost 4 bases to trimming and J lost 3 bases, with 16 bases between them. The germline V gene encodes CDR1 MDHEN and CDR2 SYDVKM. The CDR3 coding sequence is TGTGCCAGCAGTTACCCCCGGGGGGCTATCTACGAGCAGTACTTC. Translated: CASSYPRGAIYEQYF.

V and J are TRBV2 and TRBJ2-1; 9 bases are a match to TRBD2. Per germline, CDR1 SNHLY and CDR2 FYNNEI. V lost 5 bases, J lost 4 bases, and 3 bases stayed unmatched. This CDR3 contains 14 residues. In DNA, the CDR3 is TGTGCCAGCAGTTTAGCGGGAGTTTACAATGAGCAGTTCTTC. Its protein product is CASSLAGVYNEQFF. Full variable domain (rest looked up from reference TRBV2 and TRBJ2-1): EPEVTQTPSHQVTQMGQEVILRCVPISNHLYFYWYRQILGQKVEFLVSFYNNEISEKSEIFDDQFSVERPDGSNFTLKIRSTKLEDSAMYFCASSLAGVYNEQFFGPGTRLTVL.

The genes are TRBV9 and TRBJ1-5; D is uncertain. In germline, CDR1 is SGDLS, CDR2 YYNGEE. Trimming pared 1 base from V and 0 bases from J, leaving 5 bases between. This CDR3 has 14 residues. The CDR3 loop reads CASSVHGSNQPQHF. The CDR3, as DNA: TGTGCCAGCAGCGTACACGGTAGCAATCAGCCCCAGCATTTT.

The sample holds one count of this clone. CDR3 in amino acids: CASSQTGDRTEAFF. CDR3 DNA: TGCGCCAGCAGCCAGACCGGGGATCGCACTGAAGCTTTCTTT. This chain connects TRBV5-1 to TRBJ1-1; D not resolved. Trimming left V 4 bases short and J 4 bases short, with 14 bases between. Germline CDR1 and CDR2: SGHRS and YFSETQ. This CDR3 comprises 14 residues.

This clone has more than one count but fewer than ten. The chain uses TRBV20-1 and TRBJ1-2; D gene unclear. This CDR3 has 10 amino acids. Germline V CDR1 and CDR2: DFQATT, SNEGSKA (reference sequence). Between the trimmed V and J ends, which lost 6 bases and 10 bases, there was a span of 12 bases. CDR3 protein: CSATDLDYTF. For the CDR3, the DNA is TGCAGTGCGACGGACCTCGACTACACCTTC.

The V gene is TRBV30, the J gene TRBJ1-1; 8 bases fit TRBD1. Germline assignment: CDR1 GTSNPN and CDR2 SVGIG (reference sequence). Trimming at V came to 1 base and at J to 0 bases, leaving 1 base not matched to a gene. CDR3 size: 14 residues. The CDR3 nucleotides are TGTGCCTGGAGTGCGGGACAGGTGAACACTGAAGCTTTCTTT. Translating gives CAWSAGQVNTEAFF.

This clone appeared a single time. The chain has TRBV9 and TRBJ2-4; the D gene is possibly TRBD1 (5 bases). Germline CDR1 reads SGDLS; CDR2 reads YYNGEE. The CDR3 has 12 residues. The V gene lost 3 bases and the J gene lost 7 bases, with 8 bases spanning the gap. CDR3: CASSGQGNIQYF. In nucleotides, the CDR3 is TGTGCCAGCAGCGGGCAGGGTAACATTCAGTACTTC.

The V call is TRBV7-9, the J call TRBJ1-6; D might be TRBD1 (6 bases). Germline loops: CDR1 SEHNR, CDR2 FQNEAQ (reference sequence). This CDR3 is 14 amino acids long. Trimming stripped 5 bases from V and 9 bases from J, with 14 bases between. CDR3 amino acids: CASSRRGDGSPLHF. CDR3 DNA: TGTGCCAGCAGCCGGAGGGGGGACGGTTCACCCCTCCACTTT.

The chain links TRBV28 to TRBJ2-3; 10 bases align to TRBD2. This CDR3 region has 15 residues. Germline V gene sequence: CDR1 MDHEN, CDR2 SYDVKM. With 8 bases clipped from V and 1 base from J, the junction kept 6 bases outside the gene matches. The DNA for the CDR3 is TGTGCCAGCTTAAGCGGGGGGGAGGGCACAGATACGCAGTATTTT. Protein product: CASLSGGEGTDTQYF.

The genes are TRBV2 and TRBJ2-2, with 9 nucleotides matching TRBD1. With 4 bases clipped from V and 2 bases from J, the junction kept 2 bases outside the gene matches. The germline V gene has CDR1 SNHLY and CDR2 FYNNEI. The CDR3 contains 15 residues. DNA of the CDR3: TGTGCCAGCAGTGTGGACAGGGGAAACACCGGGGAGCTGTTTTTT. Its protein product is CASSVDRGNTGELFF.